This T cell receptor (beta chain) was recorded in a study of cytomegalovirus exposure and HLA in healthy donors. Whole-study results and caveats: Association of a missense DCLRE1C variant with TCR beta V- and J-gene trimming was reported in a later analysis. Earlier analysis found most TCR beta V segments productive about 87% or about 30% of the time.

The CDR3 runs 17 residues. Germline V gene lookup returns CDR1 MDHEN and CDR2 SYDVKM. The V and J ends lost 0 bases and 3 bases respectively, with 17 bases between them. With respect to this clone: Its antigen is undetermined.

The primer mix had 60 Vbeta and 13 Jbeta primers. Method: immunoSEQ multiplex PCR; TCRdb's copy keeps in-frame clones and lacks some. The data show approximately 52,000 clones, around 79% seen once. Sequenced sample: PBMCs. This TCR came from a female donor in good health and CMV-seronegative. V gene TRBV28 combines with J gene TRBJ1-1; a possible D gene is TRBD1 (5 bases). The CDR3 spells CASSLWGGDGVHTEAFF. CDR3 nucleotides: TGTGCCAGCAGTTTATGGGGGGGGGACGGGGTGCACACTGAAGCTTTCTTT.